This T cell receptor (beta chain) was obtained from a study of T cell changes during pregnancy in multiple sclerosis. Sequencing was performed with immunoSEQ multiplex PCR; in TCRdb, only in-frame clones are kept and a portion is missing. The profile shows over 70,000 clones, approximately 92% of them singletons. The CDR3 extends over 15 amino acids. Germline CDR1 is MNHEY and CDR2 is SMNVEV (reference sequence). Trimming cost V 2 bases and J 4 bases; bases outside gene matches: 4. This TCR was recovered from a female donor in good health, enrolled as a control in a pregnancy study. The sequenced sample was peripheral blood, obtained in the third trimester of pregnancy. This chain links TRBV27 with TRBJ2-3; the match to TRBD1 covers 9 bases. This CDR3 is CASSLNRGHADTQYF. In DNA, the CDR3 is TGTGCCAGCAGTTTAAACAGGGGGCATGCAGATACGCAGTATTTT.